This passage covers 26 T cell receptor beta chains from one sample sequenced in a study of human T cells and chemical hapten exposure. TCRdb called the 5' RACE reads again in MiXCR, with one record for every CDR3 protein. The sample lists 110,000 or so distinct CDR3 sequences, approximately 20% seen once, with about 3% in the top ten. The authors' total RNA extraction used unfractionated whole blood. Receptor source: a human donor in good health.

This clonotype was recorded a few times. The chain joins TRBV19 to TRBJ2-1; 12 bases align to TRBD2. V lost 1 base and J lost 7; bases outside the gene matches: 8. The CDR3 is 17 amino acids. Germline CDR1 reads LNHDA; CDR2 reads SQIVND (reference sequence). DNA for the CDR3: TGTGCCAGTAGTATAGCAACCGGGACTAGCGGGTCTAATGAGCAGTTCTTC. Its protein is CASSIATGTSGSNEQFF.

The chain employs TRBV6-5 and TRBJ2-4; D is unclear. Germline-derived CDR1 and CDR2 are MNHEY and SVGAGI. The CDR3 spans 16 residues. Trimming removed 0 bases at V and 1 base at J, with 10 bases between. The CDR3 region has the DNA TGTGCCAGCAGTTACTCGAGTGGTACGGCCAAAAACATTCAGTACTTC. Amino acids: CASSYSSGTAKNIQYF.

The CDR3 DNA reads as TGCGCCAGCAGCGGGACCGGGTCCTACAATGAGCAGTTCTTC. Translated, it gives CASSGTGSYNEQFF. This chain joins TRBV5-1 and TRBJ2-1; either TRBD1 or TRBD2 may fit D (5 bases each). V lost 4 bases and J 1 base, leaving 9 bases between the germline ends. The CDR3 is 14 amino acids. Looked up from germline, CDR1 is SGHRS and CDR2 is YFSETQ.

This clonotype turned up a few times. The chain employs TRBV6-5 and TRBJ1-2, with 12 bases aligning to TRBD1. CDR3 size: 19 residues. With 5 bases clipped from V and 0 bases from J, the junction kept 13 bases outside the gene matches. Per the germline V gene, CDR1 is MNHEY and CDR2 is SVGAGI. CDR3 in amino acids: CASSPSRLGQGASNYGYTF. CDR3 DNA: TGTGCCAGCAGTCCCTCCCGTTTGGGACAGGGGGCCTCTAACTATGGCTACACCTTC.

The chain employs TRBV9 and TRBJ1-1, with no clear D. The CDR3 consists of 14 residues. The germline CDR1 and CDR2 sequences are SGDLS and YYNGEE. Trimming stripped 4 bases from V and 4 bases from J, with 14 bases between. The CDR3 bases are TGTGCCAGCAGCCCAGAAGGTTTGGTCACTGAAGCTTTCTTT. As protein: CASSPEGLVTEAFF.

The chain links TRBV7-9 to TRBJ2-1, with D possibly matching TRBD2 (7 bases). Germline-derived CDR1 and CDR2 are SEHNR and FQNEAQ (reference sequence). Trimming cost V 8 bases and J 5 bases, with 19 bases left between them. CDR3 length: 15 residues. In DNA form, the CDR3 reads TGTGCCAGCGCCTGGGGGAGGGGGAGCGACAATGAGCAGTTCTTC. This gives the protein CASAWGRGSDNEQFF.

The chain uses TRBV5-4 and TRBJ1-1, with D uncertain. The CDR3 is made up of 14 amino acids. V lost 1 base, J lost 5 bases, and 12 bases lay in between. The V gene's germline CDR1 is SGHNT and CDR2 YYREEE (reference sequence). The CDR3 protein is CASSLRNEHTEAFF. CDR3 bases: TGTGCCAGCAGCTTGCGCAATGAGCATACTGAAGCTTTCTTT.

V is TRBV29-1 and J is TRBJ2-3, with D perhaps TRBD2 (5 bases). V lost 6 bases and J 0 bases, leaving 7 bases between the germline ends. The CDR3 runs to 12 residues. Germline values: CDR1 SQVTM, CDR2 ANQGSEA. The CDR3 is CSVRESTDTQYF. For the CDR3, the DNA is TGCAGCGTGAGGGAGAGCACAGATACGCAGTATTTT.

This clonotype was counted between two and nine times. The rearrangement uses TRBV29-1 and TRBJ1-1; possible D gene TRBD1, 5 bases. Trimming pared 7 bases from V and 2 bases from J, leaving 14 bases between. The CDR3 has 13 residues. CDR1 SQVTM and CDR2 ANQGSEA come from the germline V gene. CDR3 DNA sequence: TGCAGCGCCGACCCTACAGGAAACACTGAAGCTTTCTTT. Its translation is CSADPTGNTEAFF.

This clonotype turned up a few times. The chain carries TRBV3-1 and TRBJ1-1, with a weak D call TRBD1 (6 bases). CDR1 is LGHDT and CDR2 is YNNKEL in the germline V gene (reference sequence). Trimming took 4 bases from V and 4 from J, leaving 13 bases between them. The CDR3 is 14 residues long. CDR3 residues: CASSPRQGITEAFF. The DNA for the CDR3 is TGTGCCAGCAGCCCCCGGCAGGGGATCACTGAAGCTTTCTTT.

This clonotype occurred a few times. The CDR3: CASSLGTGPYNEQFF. DNA of the CDR3: TGTGCCAGCAGCTTGGGGACAGGGCCCTACAATGAGCAGTTCTTC. The chain combines TRBV5-5 with TRBJ2-1; TRBD1 matches 8 bases. The CDR3 consists of 15 residues. Germline V CDR1 and CDR2: SGHKS, YYEKEE (reference sequence). V lost 0 bases and J lost 2; bases outside the gene matches: 1. The entire variable domain, with the rest obtained from reference TRBV5-5 and TRBJ2-1, is as follows: DAGVTQSPTHLIKTRGQQVTLRCSPISGHKSVSWYQQVLGQGPQFIFQYYEKEERGRGNFPDRFSARQFPNYSSELNVNALLLGDSALYLCASSLGTGPYNEQFFGPGTRLTVL.

The rearrangement joins TRBV5-8 to TRBJ2-3, with TRBD2 matching over 10 bases. V dropped 4 bases and J dropped 0; count of bases not matched to a gene: 11. Germline V CDR1 and CDR2: SGHTS, YDEGEE. There are 18 residues in the CDR3. In DNA form, the CDR3 reads TGTGCCAGCAGCCCGGTAGCGGGAGGCGCCATAAGCACAGATACGCAGTATTTT. Translated: CASSPVAGGAISTDTQYF.

The chain couples TRBV6-5 to TRBJ1-1; 7 nucleotides match TRBD1. V shed 2 bases and J 4 bases; nucleotides not matched to a gene: 7. This CDR3 has 15 amino acids. Germline-derived CDR1 and CDR2 are MNHEY and SVGAGI. The CDR3 DNA sequence: TGTGCCAGCAGTTACGACTACAGGGGTTCCACTGAAGCTTTCTTT. Translating gives CASSYDYRGSTEAFF.

This clonotype was counted a few times. This chain joins TRBV5-1 and TRBJ2-2, with D unresolved. The V end was cut by 0 bases, the J end by 6 bases, with 18 bases between. Looked up from germline, CDR1 is SGHRS and CDR2 is YFSETQ. The CDR3 runs 17 residues. CDR3 in amino acids: CASSLESWSGFPGELFF. CDR3 coding DNA: TGCGCCAGCAGCTTGGAATCCTGGTCGGGTTTCCCCGGGGAGCTGTTTTTT.

The table lists this clonotype with a few counts. J is TRBJ2-3 and V is TRBV6-4, with D unclear. This CDR3 is built from 14 residues. V lost 2 bases to trimming and J lost 0 bases, with 6 bases between them. In germline, CDR1 is MRHNA, CDR2 SNTAGT. CDR3 amino acids: CASSDRASTDTQYF. The CDR3 nucleotides are TGTGCCAGCAGTGACAGAGCGAGCACAGATACGCAGTATTTT.

This clonotype showed up just a few times. The J gene is TRBJ2-3, the V gene TRBV5-1; 14 nucleotides match TRBD2. Trimming at V came to 0 bases and at J to 2 bases, leaving 2 bases not matched to a gene. The V gene's germline CDR1 is SGHRS and CDR2 YFSETQ. This CDR3 is built from 17 residues. DNA for the CDR3: TGCGCCAGCAGCTTGGTGGGACTAGCGGGGGTCACAGATACGCAGTATTTT. It is translated as CASSLVGLAGVTDTQYF.

In this sample, this clonotype turned up a few times. This chain joins TRBV6-5 and TRBJ1-1, with D perhaps matching TRBD1 (6 bases). Trimming removed 7 bases from V and 4 bases from J, with 16 bases in between. Germline V gene sequence: CDR1 MNHEY, CDR2 SVGAGI. This CDR3 spans 14 amino acids. The CDR3 protein is CASIEGGGGTEAFF. DNA of the CDR3: TGTGCCAGCATCGAAGGGGGGGGCGGCACTGAAGCTTTCTTT.

This rearrangement joins TRBV19 to TRBJ2-3, with D tentatively TRBD1 (6 bases). The length of the CDR3 is 13 residues. Germline CDR1 is LNHDA and CDR2 is SQIVND (reference sequence). Trimming left V 5 bases short and J 6 bases short, with 12 bases between. DNA of the CDR3: TGTGCCAGTAGTTACAGGGTGGCGGATACGCAGTATTTT. Encoded protein: CASSYRVADTQYF.

This clonotype was detected only a few times. The chain links TRBV3-1 to TRBJ2-7; 13 positions agree with TRBD2. V shed 3 bases, J shed 3 bases, and the junction held 5 bases outside the gene matches. This CDR3 is built from 16 residues. Germline V lookup: CDR1 LGHDT, CDR2 YNNKEL (reference sequence). CDR3 in DNA: TGTGCCAGCAGCCATTACCGGACTAGCGGGAGCTACGAGCAGTACTTC. Its translation is CASSHYRTSGSYEQYF.

This clonotype was detected a few times. This sequence joins TRBV27 and TRBJ1-1; TRBD1 matches at 9 bases. The CDR3 sequence is 14 residues long. J gave up 4 bases and V 4 bases, and 4 bases lay outside the gene matches. CDR1 is MNHEY, CDR2 SMNVEV, per germline (reference sequence). In DNA form, the CDR3 reads TGTGCCAGCAGTTACAGGGGGCTCGGCACTGAAGCTTTCTTT. Translated, it gives CASSYRGLGTEAFF.

CDR3 coding DNA: TGTGCTAGTGGTTTGGTACTGCGGACTAGAAGCTACGAGCAGTACTTC. This sequence encodes CASGLVLRTRSYEQYF. The chain has TRBV12-5 and TRBJ2-7; the match to TRBD2 covers 7 bases. The CDR3 length is 16 residues. The trim removed 0 bases at V and 3 bases at J, leaving 8 bases unmatched. Germline values: CDR1 LGHNT, CDR2 FRNRAP.

The gene calls are TRBV3-1 and TRBJ2-2, with 10 bases matching TRBD2. The germline gives CDR1 LGHDT, CDR2 YNNKEL (reference sequence). The CDR3 contains 16 residues. The V gene end was trimmed by 4 bases and the J gene end by 5 bases; junction bases not matched to a gene: 7. The CDR3: CASSPLAGEGTGELFF. Written as DNA, the CDR3 is TGTGCCAGCAGCCCGCTAGCGGGAGAGGGTACCGGGGAGCTGTTTTTT.

V gene TRBV29-1 combines with J gene TRBJ2-1; TRBD2 is a possible D gene (5 bases). Per germline, CDR1 SQVTM and CDR2 ANQGSEA. The CDR3 consists of 14 residues. Trimming pared 4 bases from V and 4 bases from J, leaving 14 bases between. The CDR3 is CSVVLRLTYNEQFF. CDR3 coding DNA: TGCAGCGTTGTATTGAGACTAACTTACAATGAGCAGTTCTTC.

The chain joins TRBV7-9 to TRBJ2-3, with 8 bases lining up with TRBD2. Germline CDR1 SEHNR, CDR2 FQNEAQ (reference sequence). The CDR3 extends over 14 amino acids. The junction had 8 bases not matched to a gene; V was cut back by 6 bases and J by 6 bases. CDR3 loop: CASSRAGEADTQYF. The CDR3 DNA reads TGTGCCAGCAGTCGAGCGGGAGAGGCCGATACGCAGTATTTT.

This clonotype came up a few times. The rearrangement joins TRBV9 to TRBJ1-1, with a possible D match to TRBD1 (5 bases). The CDR3 runs 14 residues. The germline V gene has CDR1 SGDLS and CDR2 YYNGEE. V was clipped by 3 bases and J by 0 bases, with 9 bases between them. In DNA, the CDR3 is TGTGCCAGCAGCGCCGGAGGGGTGAACACTGAAGCTTTCTTT. This encodes CASSAGGVNTEAFF.

The rearrangement links TRBV27 to TRBJ1-4; no reliable D call. Trimming left V 4 bases short and J 6 bases short, with 18 bases between. Germline V CDR1 and CDR2: MNHEY, SMNVEV (reference sequence). The CDR3 consists of 16 residues. The CDR3 sequence: CASSSTLSVGDEKLFF. CDR3 sequence (DNA): TGTGCCAGCAGTTCCACACTCTCTGTGGGAGATGAAAAACTGTTTTTT.